This T cell receptor (beta chain) was sequenced during a study of blood T cells in healthy people across ages. Study results and caveats: Expanded clonotype changes were possibly confounded by unknown donor CMV status.

Germline V CDR1 and CDR2: MNHEY, SMNVEV (reference sequence). The CDR3 runs to 15 residues. Trimming cost V 2 bases and J 3 bases, with 13 bases left between them. Each donor supplied 7.5 to 10 milliliters of peripheral blood. Note on this clonotype: Its antigen is not known.

A sample-barcoded 5' primer and a J-beta primer mix were used in a second PCR of roughly 7 to 11 cycles. TCRdb reanalysed the 5' RACE reads using MiXCR and keeps one entry per CDR3 protein. The sample has 1,300,000 or so distinct CDR3 sequences, around 55% seen once. V gene TRBV27 combines with J gene TRBJ1-2; TRBD1 might be the D (5 bases). This receptor was taken from a man in his late teens or twenties in good health. Sequenced input: blood. CDR3 DNA sequence: TGTGCCAGCAGTTTAGGGGCCGCTACTGACTATGGCTACACCTTC. Residues: CASSLGAATDYGYTF.